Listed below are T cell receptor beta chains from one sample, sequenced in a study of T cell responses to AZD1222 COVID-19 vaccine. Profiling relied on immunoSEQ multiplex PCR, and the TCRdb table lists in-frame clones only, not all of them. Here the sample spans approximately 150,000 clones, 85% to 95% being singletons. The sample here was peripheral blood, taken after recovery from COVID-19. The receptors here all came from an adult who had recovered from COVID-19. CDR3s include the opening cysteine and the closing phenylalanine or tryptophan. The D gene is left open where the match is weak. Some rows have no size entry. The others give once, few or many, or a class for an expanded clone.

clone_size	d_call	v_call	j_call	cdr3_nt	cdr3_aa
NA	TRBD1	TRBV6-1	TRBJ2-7	TGTGCCAGCAGTGAAGGGACAGGGCTATACGAGCAGTACTTC	CASSEGTGLYEQYF
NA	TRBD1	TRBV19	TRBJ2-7	TGTGCCAGTAGTCCCCGGACAGGGCTTAGCAGAAGCTCCTACGAGCAGTACTTC	CASSPRTGLSRSSYEQYF
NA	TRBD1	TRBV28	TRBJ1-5	TGTGCCAGCAGCACCCAGACAGGGGCCCTCAATCAGCCCCAGCATTTT	CASSTQTGALNQPQHF
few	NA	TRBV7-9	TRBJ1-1	TGTGCCAGCAGCTTAGGAACAGTGAACACTGAAGCTTTCTTT	CASSLGTVNTEAFF
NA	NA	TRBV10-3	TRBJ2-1	TGTGCCATCGGAACGGGGAATGAGCAGTTCTTC	CAIGTGNEQFF
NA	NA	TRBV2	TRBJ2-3	TGTGCCAGCAGCGTACTAACCTCGACCCCTGGACTAAGGGATACGCAGTATTTT	CASSVLTSTPGLRDTQYF
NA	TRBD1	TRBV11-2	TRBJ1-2	TGTGCCAGCAGCTTAGATCGCGTCAACAGGGGATATGGCTACACCTTC	CASSLDRVNRGYGYTF
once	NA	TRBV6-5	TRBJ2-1	TGTGCCAGCAGTACAGGGCGGACCTTGAATGAGCAGTTCTTC	CASSTGRTLNEQFF
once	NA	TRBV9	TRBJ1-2	TGTGCCAGCAGGGACCCTAGTGGCTACACCTTC	CASRDPSGYTF
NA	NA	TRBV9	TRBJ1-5	TGTGCCAGCAGCGTCGCACATGGACAAGACAATCAGCCCCAGCATTTT	CASSVAHGQDNQPQHF
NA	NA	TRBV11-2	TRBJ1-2	TGTGCCAGCAGCCCGTTTCTCGAGGGGAACGGCTACACCTTC	CASSPFLEGNGYTF
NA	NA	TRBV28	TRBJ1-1	TGTGCCAGCAGTCTGGGGGTATTAGGGAACACTGAAGCTTTCTTT	CASSLGVLGNTEAFF
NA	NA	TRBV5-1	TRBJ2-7	TGCGCCAGCAGCTTGGACACGGGTGGCGAGCAGTACTTC	CASSLDTGGEQYF
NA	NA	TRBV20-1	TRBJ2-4	TGCAGTGCTCAATCCCAAAACATTCAGTACTTC	CSAQSQNIQYF
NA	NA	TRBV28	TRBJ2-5	TGTGCCAGCAGTCTCCCGGGAAAAGAGACCCAGTACTTC	CASSLPGKETQYF
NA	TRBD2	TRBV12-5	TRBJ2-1	TGTGCTAGTGCTCCTAGCGGGAGCGATGAGCAGTTCTTC	CASAPSGSDEQFF
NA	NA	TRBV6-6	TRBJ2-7	TGTGCCAGCAGCCCTGAACACCTCTACGAGCAGTACTTC	CASSPEHLYEQYF
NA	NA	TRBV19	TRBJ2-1	TGTGCCAGTAGTTCTCAAGGGAGCCCCCTTTACAATGAGCAGTTCTTC	CASSSQGSPLYNEQFF
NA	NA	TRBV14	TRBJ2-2	TGTGCCAGCAATCCGGGGAGCACCGGGGAGCTGTTTTTT	CASNPGSTGELFF
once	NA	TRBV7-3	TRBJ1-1	TGTGCCAGCAGCTTAAAAGCAGGGGCAAACACTGAAGCTTTCTTT	CASSLKAGANTEAFF
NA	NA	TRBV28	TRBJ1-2	TGTGCCAGCAGTTTAGTAGGGGGAGATTATGGCTACACCTTC	CASSLVGGDYGYTF
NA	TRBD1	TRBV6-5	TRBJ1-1	TGTGCCAGCAGTTACGGGACAGGCGTGAGGAACACTGAAGCTTTCTTT	CASSYGTGVRNTEAFF
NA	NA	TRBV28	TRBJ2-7	TGTGCCAGCAGTTTAGGGGGACACCCCTACGAGCAGTACTTC	CASSLGGHPYEQYF
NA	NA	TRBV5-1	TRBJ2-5	TGCGCCAGCAGCTTCCAGACAGAAAAAGAGACCCAGTACTTC	CASSFQTEKETQYF
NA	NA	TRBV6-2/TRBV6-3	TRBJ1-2	TGTGCCAGCAGTTACTCGATTTTGGAGGGACTCGGCTATGGCTACACCTTC	CASSYSILEGLGYGYTF
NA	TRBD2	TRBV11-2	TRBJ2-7	TGTGCCAGCAGCTTAGTTCGGGGGAGGGCCTACGAGCAGTACTTC	CASSLVRGRAYEQYF
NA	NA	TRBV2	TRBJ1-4	TGTGCCAGCAGTGCGGATACGAATGAAAAACTGTTTTTT	CASSADTNEKLFF
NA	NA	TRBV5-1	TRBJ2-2	TGCGCCAGCAGCCTACAAATCGGGGAGCTGTTTTTT	CASSLQIGELFF
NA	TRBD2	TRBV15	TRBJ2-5	TGTGCCACCAGCAGAGCCCGACTAGCGGGGGAAGAGACCCAGTACTTC	CATSRARLAGEETQYF
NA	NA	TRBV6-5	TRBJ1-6	TGTGCCAGCAGCGGCTCCGATTCACCCCTCCACTTT	CASSGSDSPLHF
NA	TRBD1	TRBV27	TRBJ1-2	TGTGCCAGCGGAACCGGGACAGACTATGGCTACACCTTC	CASGTGTDYGYTF
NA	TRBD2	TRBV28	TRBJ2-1	TGTGCCAGCAGTTTTGTAGCGGGAGGGCCCGGTGAGCAGTTCTTC	CASSFVAGGPGEQFF
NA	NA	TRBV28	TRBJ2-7	TGTGCCAGCAGTTTGTTTCCAAGGGGTCGGGACGAGCAGTACTTC	CASSLFPRGRDEQYF
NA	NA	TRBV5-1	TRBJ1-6	TGCGCCAGCAGCTTGGGGCGTGGCGGAGCCGAAGGGAGTAATTCACCCCTCCACTTT	CASSLGRGGAEGSNSPLHF
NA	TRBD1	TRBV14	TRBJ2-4	TGTGCCAGCAGCCAAGACAGGGACAGGGGGAACATTCAGTACTTC	CASSQDRDRGNIQYF
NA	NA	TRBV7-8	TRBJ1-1	TGTGCCAGCAGCTTACTGACAGTTCGCACTGAAGCTTTCTTT	CASSLLTVRTEAFF
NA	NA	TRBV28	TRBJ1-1	TGTGCCAGCAGTTTCGGGGGGCAGAGCACTGAAGCTTTCTTT	CASSFGGQSTEAFF
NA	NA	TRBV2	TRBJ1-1	TGTGCCAGCAGTGTGAGTCCGGACACTGAAGCTTTCTTT	CASSVSPDTEAFF
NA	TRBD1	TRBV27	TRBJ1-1	TGTGCCAGCAGTCCCCAGACAGGGAGTACTGAAGCTTTCTTT	CASSPQTGSTEAFF
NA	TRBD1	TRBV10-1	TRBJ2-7	TGCGCCAGCAGTCGGGACAGGTCCTACGAGCAGTACTTC	CASSRDRSYEQYF
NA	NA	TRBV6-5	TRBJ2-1	TGTGCCAGCATCCTTCGGGACATATCCTACAATGAGCAGTTCTTC	CASILRDISYNEQFF
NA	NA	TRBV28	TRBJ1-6	TGTGCCAGCAGTTCCCCCCCCAGGAATTCACCCCTCCACTTT	CASSSPPRNSPLHF
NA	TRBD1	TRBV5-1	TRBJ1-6	TGCGCCAGCAGCGTGGGACAGAGGGGGGATTCACCCCTCCACTTT	CASSVGQRGDSPLHF
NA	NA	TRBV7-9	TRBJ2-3	TGTGCCAGCAGCCAGAGCGGTTCCGGTGATACGCAGTATTTT	CASSQSGSGDTQYF
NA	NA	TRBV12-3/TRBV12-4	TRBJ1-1	TGTGCCAGCACCCCCCACGCAAGCACTGAAGCTTTCTTT	CASTPHASTEAFF
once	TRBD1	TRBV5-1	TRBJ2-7	TGCGCCAGCAGCCTGGGGACAGGGGGATACGAGCAGTACTTC	CASSLGTGGYEQYF
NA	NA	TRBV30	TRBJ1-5	TGTGCCTGGAGCGGGGGAGGGTCCCAGCATTTT	CAWSGGGSQHF
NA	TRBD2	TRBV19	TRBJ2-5	TGTGCCAGTAGTATAAGGCCTAGCGGTGAAGAGACCCAGTACTTC	CASSIRPSGEETQYF
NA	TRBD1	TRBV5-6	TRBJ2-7	TGTGCCAGCAGCTTGGGACAGGGGAGTGGTAACGAGCAGTACTTC	CASSLGQGSGNEQYF
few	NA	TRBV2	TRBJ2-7	TGTGCCAGCAGTGGGCTACCCGTCTACGAGCAGTACTTC	CASSGLPVYEQYF